This record looks at one T cell receptor (beta chain) sequence and its context. This entry belongs to a study of CD8 T cells in Susac syndrome. RNA in amounts of roughly 0.5 to 1 ug was reverse transcribed with random hexamers. TCRdb called the immunoSEQ multiplex PCR reads again in MiXCR, with one record for every CDR3 protein. Of approximately 150,000 distinct CDR3 sequences in the sample, 90% to 96% were seen once. CDR1 is SGHNT, CDR2 YYREEE, per germline (reference sequence). This CDR3 spans 13 amino acids. The V gene lost 0 bases and the J gene lost 7 bases, with 11 bases spanning the gap. V usage is TRBV5-4 and J usage is TRBJ2-7; TRBD2 might be the D (6 bases). Sequenced material: CD4+ T cells from PBMCs. The clonotype was recovered from a human donor with Susac syndrome. The CDR3 region has the DNA TGTGCCAGCAGCTTGGGCGGGGTCGGGGAGCAGTACTTC. This translates into CASSLGGVGEQYF.